This T cell receptor beta chain was identified in a study of siplizumab effects on memory and regulatory T cells (dated by TCRdb to between 2018 and 2021). At the level of the whole study: The study examined how the anti-CD2 antibody siplizumab affects alloreactive T-cell subsets in allogeneic mixed lymphocyte reactions built from human PBMCs. Paper-wide results and their limitations: In reactions with siplizumab, an average of around 70% of mappable alloreactive CD4+ clones were Treg-derived, compared with roughly 30% in control reactions. Unstimulated naive T cells appeared more diverse than memory T cells, and naive cells seemed to contribute substantially to the alloresponse. Sequences below about 10^-5 frequency were poorly captured, so only a minor fraction of alloreactive clones could be mapped to unstimulated subsets. The suppressive function of proliferating Tregs from siplizumab cultures was not functionally confirmed. Siplizumab significantly reduced the cumulative frequency of alloreactive sequences traceable to unstimulated CD4+ memory T cells. For roughly 75-97% of proliferating CD4+ or CD8+ clones, no naive or memory phenotype could be assigned.

About this clone itself: What antigen it recognizes has not been identified. Per-nucleotide qualities are absent, and no much larger clonotype sits a single base away.

Trimming leaves V shorter by 7 bases and J shorter by 4 bases, with the junction holding 1 base beyond the gene matches. The CDR3 holds 12 amino acids from the cysteine to the phenylalanine. CDR3 DNA only is kept here, 36 bases in frame from base 1. Based on the germline V gene (reference sequence), the CDR1 and CDR2 sequences are LNHDA and SQIVND. Additional sequencing covered unstimulated subsets from a few donor pairs, namely CD8+ effector memory, CD4+ naive, CD8+ TEMRA, CD4+ memory and CD8+ naive. TCRbeta CDR3 sequencing was performed on sorted unstimulated T cells and on proliferating T cells recovered from mixed lymphocyte reactions. Fresh whole blood from 9 to 10 HLA-typed healthy donors served as the source for isolating PBMCs. The method was the immunoSEQ multiplex PCR assay. Approximately 93,000 TCR templates per sample were assayed by the deep sequencing platform. Genomic DNA extracted from sorted T cells was used for TCRbeta CDR3 sequencing. In the original analysis: The R programming language was used for clonal analysis of TCRbeta CDR3 data. Alloreactive CD4+ and CD8+ clones were identified by comparing unstimulated samples to CFSE-low samples taken after the reaction. Regulatory or non-regulatory origin of alloreactive CD4+ clones was assigned by matching sequences to the sorted unstimulated Treg and non-Treg repertoires. TCRdb took this table from immuneACCESS and kept in-frame rearrangements with V and J called. Such tables lack part of the clones; where checked against another copy, unresolved V genes explain under half of the gap, and the rest is unexplained. That table furnishes V, J and clone size, whereas the DNA furnished D and trimming. This sample comprises under 8,500 clones, approximately 60% of them detected only once. About 15% of the sample belongs to the ten largest clones.

The V and J segments used are TRBV19 and TRBJ2-3; TRBD1 agrees with 8 junctional bases. The sequence came from a human donor in good health. Sequenced material: effector memory CD8+ T cells sorted from blood. The cell subset or site label here, explained by the study, means: unstimulated CD8+ effector memory T cells. This receptor carries the CDR3 CASNRGADTQYF. The nucleotide sequence is TGTGCCAGTAACAGGGGGGCAGATACGCAGTATTTT.